Listed below are T cell receptor beta chains from one sample, sequenced in a study of cytomegalovirus exposure and HLA in healthy donors. The repertoire was sequenced with immunoSEQ multiplex PCR; TCRdb's copy has only in-frame clones and lacks some. This table holds 150,000 to 200,000 clones, around 77% found once. Sequenced: PBMCs. The receptors originated from a man aged 55-75 years in good health and CMV-seronegative. Both conserved end residues are part of each CDR3. Each record gives: clone size, D gene, J gene, V gene, CDR3 DNA, CDR3 protein. D genes are given only for firm matches. Rows may omit the clone size; those that give it use once, few, many or a size class.

abundance: -; d_gene: TRBD2; j_gene: TRBJ2-1; v_gene: TRBV6-4; CDR3nt: TGTGCCAGCAGTGACTCGAGTAGCGGGGGGGGACTTGAGCAGTTCTTC; CDR3aa: CASSDSSSGGGLEQFF
abundance: -; d_gene: -; j_gene: TRBJ1-5; v_gene: TRBV18; CDR3nt: TGTGCCAGCTCACCACGCCAGGCTAGCAATCAGCCCCAGCATTTT; CDR3aa: CASSPRQASNQPQHF
abundance: -; d_gene: TRBD1; j_gene: TRBJ2-2; v_gene: TRBV6-4; CDR3nt: TGTGCCAGCAGTGACCTTCGGAAAACCGGGACAGGGCACACCGGGGAGCTGTTTTTT; CDR3aa: CASSDLRKTGTGHTGELFF
abundance: -; d_gene: TRBD1; j_gene: TRBJ1-1; v_gene: TRBV7-8; CDR3nt: TGTGCCAGCAGCTCGGGACAGGCCTACACTGAAGCTTTCTTT; CDR3aa: CASSSGQAYTEAFF
abundance: once; d_gene: TRBD2; j_gene: TRBJ2-1; v_gene: TRBV6-6; CDR3nt: TGTGCCAGCAGCTTGACTAGCGGGAGGGGGGAGCAGTTCTTC; CDR3aa: CASSLTSGRGEQFF
abundance: -; d_gene: -; j_gene: TRBJ1-2; v_gene: TRBV18; CDR3nt: TGTGCCAGCTCACCCCCACAGGGAATCTATGGCTACACCTTC; CDR3aa: CASSPPQGIYGYTF
abundance: -; d_gene: TRBD2; j_gene: TRBJ2-7; v_gene: TRBV5-1; CDR3nt: TGCGCCAGCAGGGGACTAGCGGGGACTTACGAGCAGTACTTC; CDR3aa: CASRGLAGTYEQYF
abundance: -; d_gene: -; j_gene: TRBJ1-6; v_gene: TRBV27; CDR3nt: TGTGCCAGCAGCCGGGGTGGAGGGCTGAGGAATTCACCCCTCCACTTT; CDR3aa: CASSRGGGLRNSPLHF
abundance: few; d_gene: TRBD2; j_gene: TRBJ2-2; v_gene: TRBV10-2; CDR3nt: TGCGCCAGCAGATCGTTCGGGACAGGGACTAGCGGGAGTTCTCACACCGGGGAGCTGTTTTTT; CDR3aa: CASRSFGTGTSGSSHTGELFF
abundance: few; d_gene: -; j_gene: TRBJ1-2; v_gene: TRBV7-9; CDR3nt: TGTGCCAGCAGCTTAGACAGTGGAAACTATGGCTACACCTTC; CDR3aa: CASSLDSGNYGYTF
abundance: few; d_gene: -; j_gene: TRBJ2-6; v_gene: TRBV2; CDR3nt: TGTGCCAGCAGGGGAGAAAGCTCTGGGGCCAACGTCCTGACTTTC; CDR3aa: CASRGESSGANVLTF
abundance: -; d_gene: -; j_gene: TRBJ2-1; v_gene: TRBV6-1; CDR3nt: TGTGCCAGCACCATAAATAGGGGGAACTACAATGAGCAGTTCTTC; CDR3aa: CASTINRGNYNEQFF
abundance: few; d_gene: TRBD2; j_gene: TRBJ2-5; v_gene: TRBV7-6; CDR3nt: TGTGCCAGCAGCTTAAAGACGGGGGGGGAGACCCAGTACTTC; CDR3aa: CASSLKTGGETQYF
abundance: -; d_gene: -; j_gene: TRBJ2-7; v_gene: TRBV7-2; CDR3nt: TGTGCCAGCAGCTTACGGGTAGGGGGAAGCTCCTACGAGCAGTACTTC; CDR3aa: CASSLRVGGSSYEQYF
abundance: -; d_gene: TRBD1; j_gene: TRBJ1-6; v_gene: TRBV6-1; CDR3nt: TGTGCCAGCAGTGATAAGGGGGCCCCCGGTTATAATTCACCCCTCCACTTT; CDR3aa: CASSDKGAPGYNSPLHF
abundance: -; d_gene: -; j_gene: TRBJ1-2; v_gene: TRBV5-1; CDR3nt: TGCGCCAGCAGCTTGGGGCAGTCGACTCCCACCTTC; CDR3aa: CASSLGQSTPTF
abundance: -; d_gene: -; j_gene: TRBJ2-3; v_gene: TRBV20-1; CDR3nt: TGCAGTGCTAGCGGAGATACGCAGTATTTT; CDR3aa: CSASGDTQYF
abundance: -; d_gene: -; j_gene: TRBJ2-5; v_gene: TRBV2; CDR3nt: TGTGCCAGCAGTGATGGAGGGGCAGAGACCCAGTACTTC; CDR3aa: CASSDGGAETQYF
abundance: -; d_gene: -; j_gene: TRBJ1-4; v_gene: TRBV2; CDR3nt: TGTGCCAGCAGTGGTCGGCGGAGTAATGAAAAACTGTTTTTT; CDR3aa: CASSGRRSNEKLFF
abundance: -; d_gene: -; j_gene: TRBJ1-4; v_gene: TRBV28; CDR3nt: TGTGCCAGCAGTTTGACGCCAGGGTCCACTAATGAAAAACTGTTTTTT; CDR3aa: CASSLTPGSTNEKLFF
abundance: -; d_gene: -; j_gene: TRBJ2-3; v_gene: TRBV5-1; CDR3nt: TGCGCCAGCAGCTTGGTGGACAGATTCACAGATACGCAGTATTTT; CDR3aa: CASSLVDRFTDTQYF
abundance: -; d_gene: -; j_gene: TRBJ1-2; v_gene: TRBV7-9; CDR3nt: TGTGCCAGCAGCCAGGGACAAATCTATGGCTACACCTTC; CDR3aa: CASSQGQIYGYTF
abundance: -; d_gene: TRBD2; j_gene: TRBJ2-7; v_gene: TRBV19; CDR3nt: TGTGCCAGTAGCAGTAGCGGGGGGACCTCCTACGAGCAGTACTTC; CDR3aa: CASSSSGGTSYEQYF
abundance: -; d_gene: -; j_gene: TRBJ2-5; v_gene: TRBV19; CDR3nt: TGTGCCAGTAGTCTTGGACAGCAAGAGACCCAGTACTTC; CDR3aa: CASSLGQQETQYF
abundance: -; d_gene: TRBD1; j_gene: TRBJ2-6; v_gene: TRBV5-4; CDR3nt: TGTGCCAGCAGCCTAGGACAGGGGGCTACTGGGGCCAACGTCCTGACTTTC; CDR3aa: CASSLGQGATGANVLTF
abundance: -; d_gene: -; j_gene: TRBJ2-7; v_gene: TRBV7-2; CDR3nt: TGTGCCAGCAGCTCTGATGCCTACGAGCAGTACTTC; CDR3aa: CASSSDAYEQYF
abundance: -; d_gene: TRBD1; j_gene: TRBJ1-3; v_gene: TRBV9; CDR3nt: TGTGCCAGCAGCGTCCAGGGGGGCCCTACCTCTGGAAACACCATATATTTT; CDR3aa: CASSVQGGPTSGNTIYF
abundance: -; d_gene: -; j_gene: TRBJ2-5; v_gene: TRBV6-5; CDR3nt: TGTGCCAGCTTCCCCGGCGGGCTAGGAGAGACCCAGTACTTC; CDR3aa: CASFPGGLGETQYF
abundance: once; d_gene: -; j_gene: TRBJ2-6; v_gene: TRBV7-9; CDR3nt: TGTGCCAGCAGCTTAACTCGCTCTGGGGCCAACGTCCTGACTTTC; CDR3aa: CASSLTRSGANVLTF
abundance: -; d_gene: -; j_gene: TRBJ2-7; v_gene: TRBV5-1; CDR3nt: TGCGCCAGCAGCCCGGGTACAGGGCGCGACGAGCAGTACTTC; CDR3aa: CASSPGTGRDEQYF
abundance: few; d_gene: -; j_gene: TRBJ1-1; v_gene: TRBV6-1; CDR3nt: TGTGCCAGCAGTGAAGCGCCGGAGGACACTGAAGCTTTCTTT; CDR3aa: CASSEAPEDTEAFF
abundance: -; d_gene: -; j_gene: TRBJ2-7; v_gene: TRBV27; CDR3nt: TGTGCCAGCAACCCGATCCCAGGTCAGGGCTACGAGCAGTACTTC; CDR3aa: CASNPIPGQGYEQYF
abundance: -; d_gene: TRBD2; j_gene: TRBJ2-5; v_gene: TRBV11-2; CDR3nt: TGTGCCAGCAGCTTAGTAGGGAGACTAGCGGGGCGCCAAGAGACCCAGTACTTC; CDR3aa: CASSLVGRLAGRQETQYF
abundance: -; d_gene: -; j_gene: TRBJ1-6; v_gene: TRBV6-1; CDR3nt: TGTGCCAGCAGTGAAGCGAGCCACAGGGAATCACCCCTCCACTTT; CDR3aa: CASSEASHRESPLHF
abundance: -; d_gene: -; j_gene: TRBJ2-5; v_gene: TRBV2; CDR3nt: TGTGCCAGCAGTCCCGGGACAACCCTCCAAGAGACCCAGTACTTC; CDR3aa: CASSPGTTLQETQYF
abundance: -; d_gene: -; j_gene: TRBJ1-2; v_gene: TRBV7-2; CDR3nt: TGTGCCAGCAGCTTGACAGGTCTAAACTATGGCTACACCTTC; CDR3aa: CASSLTGLNYGYTF
abundance: -; d_gene: -; j_gene: TRBJ1-2; v_gene: TRBV5-1; CDR3nt: TGCGCCAGCAGCTTGGGTCATACCTCAGCTAACTATGGCTACACCTTC; CDR3aa: CASSLGHTSANYGYTF
abundance: -; d_gene: TRBD2; j_gene: TRBJ2-7; v_gene: TRBV5-1; CDR3nt: TGCGCCAGCAGCTCCCAGCGGGGTGGGATCTACGAGCAGTACTTC; CDR3aa: CASSSQRGGIYEQYF
abundance: -; d_gene: TRBD2; j_gene: TRBJ2-7; v_gene: TRBV5-4; CDR3nt: TGTGCCAGCAGCGGGGGACCGGGACTAGCGGGGGAGCTCTCCTACGAGCAGTACTTC; CDR3aa: CASSGGPGLAGELSYEQYF
abundance: -; d_gene: TRBD1; j_gene: TRBJ1-2; v_gene: TRBV27; CDR3nt: TGTGCCAGCAGGGATCCACAGGGGGCGGCGTATGGCTACACCTTC; CDR3aa: CASRDPQGAAYGYTF
abundance: -; d_gene: TRBD1; j_gene: TRBJ2-5; v_gene: TRBV7-2; CDR3nt: TGTGCCAGCAGTTCCGGGACAGGGGATGGAGAGACCCAGTACTTC; CDR3aa: CASSSGTGDGETQYF
abundance: -; d_gene: -; j_gene: TRBJ2-3; v_gene: TRBV29-1; CDR3nt: TGCAGCGTTGTTCGTGGCGGGGGCACAGATACGCAGTATTTT; CDR3aa: CSVVRGGGTDTQYF
abundance: few; d_gene: TRBD1; j_gene: TRBJ2-7; v_gene: TRBV14; CDR3nt: TGTGCCAGCAGCCTCCGACAGGGTAGCCACGAGCAGTACTTC; CDR3aa: CASSLRQGSHEQYF
abundance: -; d_gene: TRBD2; j_gene: TRBJ2-1; v_gene: TRBV5-4; CDR3nt: TGTGCCAGCAGCTCCGGGACTAGACCGTACAATGAGCAGTTCTTC; CDR3aa: CASSSGTRPYNEQFF
abundance: -; d_gene: -; j_gene: TRBJ1-6; v_gene: TRBV6-6; CDR3nt: TGTGCCAGCACTCACTCGGGCCCCGGGGGGTCACCCCTCCACTTT; CDR3aa: CASTHSGPGGSPLHF
abundance: few; d_gene: TRBD2; j_gene: TRBJ2-5; v_gene: TRBV2; CDR3nt: TGTGCCAGCACCCTGGGAGGGGTAGAGACCCAGTACTTC; CDR3aa: CASTLGGVETQYF